Here is one TCR beta chain with its context. The sample belongs to a study of blood T cell repertoires in COVID-19. Study summary: Researchers got acute and convalescent COVID-19 samples from the United States, Italy and Spain.

V dropped 4 bases and J dropped 6 bases, with 11 bases sitting between them. CDR1 is SGHNT, CDR2 YENEEA, per germline. This CDR3 region has 13 residues. The repertoire was sequenced with immunoSEQ multiplex PCR; TCRdb's copy has only in-frame clones and lacks some. The data hold about 100,000 clones, with about 80% observed a single time. The V and J genes are TRBV11-3 and TRBJ2-3, with D perhaps TRBD2 (5 bases). The sequence came from a man between 70 and 80 years old with active or convalescent COVID-19. Material: peripheral blood. The CDR3 nucleotides are TGTGCCAGCAGCTCGGGGAGCTGGGATACGCAGTATTTT. This translates into CASSSGSWDTQYF.